This T cell receptor beta chain appears in the sequencing data of a study of T cells after yellow fever vaccination (dated by TCRdb to the late 2010s). About the full investigation: The SMART-Seq v4 Ultra Low Input RNA kit was used to prepare libraries from fractions with low cell numbers. Bulk TCR alpha and beta repertoires were sequenced longitudinally to track T-cell clones before and after primary and booster YFV17D yellow fever vaccination. The cohort comprised two healthy male donors, one aged 18 to 30 and one aged 30 to 40 years. Blood was drawn at multiple timepoints before and after primary and secondary immunization, with bulk PBMC replicates and cell subsets isolated.

V is pruned by 8 bases and J by 4 bases, leaving 3 bases of the junction without a gene match. Inclusive of the bounding cysteine and phenylalanine, the CDR3 is 12 residues long. Left in the record is the CDR3 DNA by itself, 36 bases read in frame from the first base. In the germline V gene (reference sequence), CDR1 corresponds to SEHNR and CDR2 to FQNEAQ. In this sample, this clonotype turned up a few times. Which antigen it targets is not known. No base-level quality is on record; no much larger clone is a single base apart. The intended sense of this specimen's treatment or condition label: live attenuated yellow fever vaccine strain. A standard Ficoll-Paque protocol was used to isolate PBMCs from peripheral blood. Dynabeads CD4 and CD8 positive selection kits were used to isolate CD4 and CD8 T-cell fractions. RNA was extracted with TriZol from bulk PBMCs, CD4 and CD8 fractions, and dextramer-positive and dextramer-negative fractions.

The paper as a whole reports these results and caveats: Computational filtering was needed because FACS-sorted repertoires could contain abundant contaminating clonotypes from the bulk population. After the booster, most clones that had expanded after primary vaccination were detected again (around 96% of CD4 and roughly nine tenths of CD8), suggesting broad maintenance of memory. The secondary T-cell response was found to be weaker but faster than the primary response, with a peak reached on day 5 rather than on day 15. A small share of clonotypes was detected in both CD4 and CD8 compartments, with the overlap likely arising from convergent recombination. Only two donors were included in the study, so the extent to which the findings can be generalized is limited.

TCRdb lists the instrument as Illumina NovaSeq 6000. TCR cDNA was made using 5'RACE template switching, a step that added a universal primer site and unique molecular identifiers. Priming of cDNA synthesis was performed from both the TCR alpha and TCR beta constant segments. Libraries were amplified in two PCR steps, with sample barcodes and sequencing adapters added in the second step. Sequencing of the libraries was done on either Illumina HiSeq 2500 (2x100 bp) or NovaSeq (2x150 bp). As for the authors' bioinformatics: Reads were demultiplexed and collapsed into UMI consensus sequences with MIGEC, and V(D)J alignment was performed with MiXCR. Vaccine-responding clonotypes were defined with edgeR using replicate PBMC samples, requiring FDR below 0.01 and a log2 fold change above 5 up to day 15. CD4 or CD8 identity was assigned to each bulk clonotype according to whether the clonotype was present at higher abundance in the sequenced CD4 repertoire or the sequenced CD8 repertoire. The raw public data were reprocessed by TCRdb itself: fastp quality trimming at Q25, MiXCR clonotype calling, in-frame beta chains only. CDR3 protein sequences are deduplicated, and each keeps its most common genes and DNA. These V and J calls are TCRdb output, not the study's own analysis. This sample has a few hundred thousand distinct CDR3 sequences in its table, and approximately 8% of those were observed once. About 3.7% of the sample is taken by the ten largest.

This receptor was obtained from a man aged 18-30 years who received the YFV17D yellow fever vaccine. The sample here was CD4+ T cells sorted from PBMCs, taken 5 days after the yellow fever booster vaccination. The chain was built from TRBV7-9 and TRBJ2-3, and 7 junctional nucleotides match TRBD2. The nucleotide sequence reads TGTGCCAGCCCGGGGGGTGCAGATACGCAGTATTTT. It is translated as CASPGGADTQYF.